This TCR beta chain appears in the sequencing data of a study of neurological immune-mediated disorders (dated by TCRdb to the late 2010s). Turning to the overall study: Among the approximately 34 multiple sclerosis patients, around 31 had relapsing-remitting MS and 3 had secondary progressive MS. The study compared peripheral blood TCR-beta repertoires of HTLV-I-associated myelopathy (HAM/TSP) patients, multiple sclerosis patients and healthy controls using UMI-based sequencing. The 95 to 120 TCR-beta libraries included longitudinal samples, technical triplicates and paired sorted CD4+ and CD8+ T-cell subsets alongside PBMC samples. The cohort included some 66 subjects: roughly 15 with HAM/TSP, about 34 with multiple sclerosis, and about 20 healthy controls.

For the unsorted PBMC libraries, 2 million PBMCs were stored in RNAlater at -80 degrees C until RNA extraction and were used to generate the libraries. Multiple sclerosis patients were enrolled in a US clinical protocol evaluating disease progression by magnetic resonance imaging. Peripheral blood was subjected to Ficoll-Hypaque density gradient centrifugation to isolate PBMCs, which were then cryopreserved in liquid nitrogen. In its sample, this clonotype was seen many times. No antigen is known for it. The input lacks base qualities; no much larger clone sits a single base away. Summary of the overall study and its limitations: No identical CDR3 amino acid sequences were shared among expanded clones across subjects, suggesting private TCR-beta repertoires in all groups. Phylogenetic analysis grouped repertoires from 18 of 34 MS patients into a cluster of related CDR3 sequences, suggesting a possible repertoire-level signature. The MS cluster showed no association with clinical or MRI features, and the authors stated that larger cohorts are needed. TCR clonal expansion was greatest in HAM/TSP patients and smallest in MS patients, who ranked below even healthy controls.

cDNA synthesis used template-switch 5'RACE with a primer carrying a 10-nucleotide random unique molecular identifier tagging each TCR transcript. Over 190 million TCR-beta sequences, covering 15-18 subjects, were produced in each sequencing run. The RNeasy kit was used for extraction of total RNA. The KAPA Real-time Library Amplification kit was used to amplify TCR-beta VDJ regions with primers for the TCR constant region and the 5'RACE anchor. A first PCR added sample indexes and Illumina adaptors, and a second PCR then raised library yield. The roughly 650 bp TCR product was size-selected on a 2% E-gel SizeSelection system after Ampure bead purification. Before pooling, libraries had their quality checked on a Bioanalyzer, their concentration measured with Qubit, and their quantity determined with the Kapa Library Quantification kit. An Illumina HiSeq 2500 was used to sequence the libraries paired-end at 2 x 150 bp. To increase sequence diversity, about 25-31% phiX was spiked into each library pool. In the original analysis: The quality-filtered reads were processed with the UMI-based MiGEC pipeline, whose error correction step removed more than 90% of the raw TCR sequences. VDJ genes were aligned to IMGT germline references, and clonotypes were defined by unique CDR3 amino acid sequence plus V-J genes. Clonal expansion, Shannon diversity and CDR3 relatedness (CalcPairwiseDistances, ClusterSamples) were evaluated with VDJtools, and phylogenetic trees were built with CLCbio workbench. A clone was classed as expanded if it had 8 or more unique UMIs, a cutoff based on coefficient-of-variation modelling across technical triplicates. TCRdb trimmed the raw reads at Q25, called clones with MiXCR and kept productive beta chains. Each entry is one CDR3 protein sequence, shown with its most common DNA and genes. In this record, the V and J calls reflect TCRdb's handling and not the investigators' own analysis. Across this sample there are under 35,000 distinct CDR3 sequences, with about 1.6% seen only once. Around 9.2% of the sample goes to the ten largest clones.

The V and J ends are trimmed by 5 bases and 6 bases, leaving 20 bases between them. CDR1 and CDR2 (LGHDT, YNNKEL) derive from the germline V gene (reference sequence). The CDR3, from cysteine to phenylalanine, totals 15 residues. Solely the CDR3 DNA is kept, with 45 bases framed from the first base. The chain couples TRBV3-1 to TRBJ2-7; a tentative D match to TRBD2 spans 6 bases. The sample consisted of PBMCs. The sequence derives from a woman aged 25 to 39 with multiple sclerosis. The CDR3 region has the sequence CASSKRSTRETEQYF. The sequenced DNA is TGTGCCAGCAGCAAAAGATCCACTCGGGAGACCGAGCAGTACTTC.